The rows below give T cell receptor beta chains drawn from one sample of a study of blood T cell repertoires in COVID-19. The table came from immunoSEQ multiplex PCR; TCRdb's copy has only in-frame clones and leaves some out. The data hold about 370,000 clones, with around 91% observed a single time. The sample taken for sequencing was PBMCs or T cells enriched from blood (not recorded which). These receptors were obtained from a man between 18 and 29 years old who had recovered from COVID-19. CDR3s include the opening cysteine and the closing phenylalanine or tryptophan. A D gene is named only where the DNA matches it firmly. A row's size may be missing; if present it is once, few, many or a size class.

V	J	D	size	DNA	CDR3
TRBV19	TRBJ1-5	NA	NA	TGTGCCAGTAGTATGGGGAGGGGCGGTCAGCCCCAGCATTTT	CASSMGRGGQPQHF
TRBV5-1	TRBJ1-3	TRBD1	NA	TGCGCCAGCAGCTTGGGAAGGGGGCACTCTGGAAACACCATATATTTT	CASSLGRGHSGNTIYF
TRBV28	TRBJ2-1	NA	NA	TGTGCCAGCAAACAGGGAATCTACAATGAGCAGTTCTTC	CASKQGIYNEQFF
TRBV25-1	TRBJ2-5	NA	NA	TGTGCCAGCAGTGAACAGGTCGAGACCCAGTACTTC	CASSEQVETQYF
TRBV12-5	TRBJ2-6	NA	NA	TGTGCTAGTGGTTTGAAGATCAGAGCACGGACAGAAGGGCCTGGGGCCAACGTCCTGACTTTC	CASGLKIRARTEGPGANVLTF
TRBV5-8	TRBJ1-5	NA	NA	TGTGCCAGCAGCTTAAGCTGGGGCTACTCAAATCAGCCCCAGCATTTT	CASSLSWGYSNQPQHF
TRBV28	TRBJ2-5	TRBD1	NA	TGTGCCAGCAGTTTAACAGGGGGAAGGACGACCCAGTACTTC	CASSLTGGRTTQYF
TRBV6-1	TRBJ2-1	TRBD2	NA	TGTGCCAGCAGTGAACCCCGGACTAGCGGGAGGGGCAATGAGCAGTTCTTC	CASSEPRTSGRGNEQFF
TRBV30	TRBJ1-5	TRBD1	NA	TGTGCCTGGAGTGTATCCCGGGACAGTGTTTATAGCAATCAGCCCCAGCATTTT	CAWSVSRDSVYSNQPQHF
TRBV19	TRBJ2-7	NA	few	TGTGCCAGTAGTATAACGGTCGTCTCCTACGAGCAGTACTTC	CASSITVVSYEQYF
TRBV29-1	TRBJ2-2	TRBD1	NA	TGCAGCGTTGAATTAAGGGGGCATACCGGGGAGCTGTTTTTT	CSVELRGHTGELFF
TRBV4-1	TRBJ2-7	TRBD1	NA	TGCGCCAGCAGCCCCGGGACAGGGGATTCCTACGAGCAGTACTTC	CASSPGTGDSYEQYF
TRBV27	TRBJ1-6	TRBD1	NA	TGTGCCAGCAGTTTAGCCGGGACAGAGAATTCACCCCTCCACTTT	CASSLAGTENSPLHF
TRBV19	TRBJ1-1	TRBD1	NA	TGTGCCAGTAGTACCCGGGGGGACAGGGGAAGAAGTACTGAAGCTTTCTTT	CASSTRGDRGRSTEAFF
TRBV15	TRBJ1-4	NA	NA	TGTGCCACCAGCAGAGATTCGCCCCTAAACAATGAAAAACTGTTTTTT	CATSRDSPLNNEKLFF
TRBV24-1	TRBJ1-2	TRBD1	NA	TGTGCCACCAGTGATGCGGGACAGGGACGTTTCGGTGGCTACACCTTC	CATSDAGQGRFGGYTF
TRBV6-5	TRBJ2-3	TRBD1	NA	TGTGCCAGCACCTCGGGACAGACAGATACGCAGTATTTT	CASTSGQTDTQYF
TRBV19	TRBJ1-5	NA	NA	TGTGCCAGTAGTATACAAGAGGGTCAGCCCCAGCATTTT	CASSIQEGQPQHF
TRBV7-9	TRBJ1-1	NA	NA	TGTGCCAGCAGCTTGTCAGGGTCAGAAGCTTTCTTT	CASSLSGSEAFF
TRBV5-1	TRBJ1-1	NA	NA	TGCGCCAGCAGCCCGGGGGGGGCGCGGGGCACTGAAGCTTTCTTT	CASSPGGARGTEAFF
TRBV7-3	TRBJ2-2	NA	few	TGTGCCAGCAGCTTAAGAGGGAGCGGACTTGGCACCGGGGAGCTGTTTTTT	CASSLRGSGLGTGELFF
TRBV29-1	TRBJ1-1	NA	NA	TGCAGCGTTGCCCACGGCCAGGGAGCTTTCTTT	CSVAHGQGAFF
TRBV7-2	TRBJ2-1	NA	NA	TGTGCCAGCAGCCCTATACACAATGAGCAGTTCTTC	CASSPIHNEQFF
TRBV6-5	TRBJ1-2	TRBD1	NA	TGTGCCAGCAGCTCCTCTCTCCGGGACAGCTATGGCTACACCTTC	CASSSSLRDSYGYTF
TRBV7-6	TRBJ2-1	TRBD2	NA	TGTGCCAGCAGCTTAAATTACGGGAGGAACAATGAGCAGTTCTTC	CASSLNYGRNNEQFF
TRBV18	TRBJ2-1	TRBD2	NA	TGTGCCAGCTCATCGACTAGCGGGGGGCGGTACAATGAGCAGTTCTTC	CASSSTSGGRYNEQFF
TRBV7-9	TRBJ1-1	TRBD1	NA	TGTGCCAGCAGCTTTGTGGACAGGGAAGCTTTCTTT	CASSFVDREAFF